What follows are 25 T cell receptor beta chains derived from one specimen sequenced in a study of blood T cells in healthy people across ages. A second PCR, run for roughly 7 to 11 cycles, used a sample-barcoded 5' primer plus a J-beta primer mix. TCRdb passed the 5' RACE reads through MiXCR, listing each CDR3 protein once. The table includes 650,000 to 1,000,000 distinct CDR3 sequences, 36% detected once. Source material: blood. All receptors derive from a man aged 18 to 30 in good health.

The CDR3 loop is CASSLRGAGTNTEAFF. As DNA, the CDR3 is TGTGCCAGCAGCTTGAGGGGAGCAGGGACGAACACTGAAGCTTTCTTT. The chain uses TRBV7-2 and TRBJ1-1; maybe TRBD1 (5 bases). V was shortened by 3 bases and J by 1 base, with 15 bases between the two germline ends. Germline V gives CDR1 SGHTA, CDR2 FQGNSA. This CDR3 spans 16 amino acids.

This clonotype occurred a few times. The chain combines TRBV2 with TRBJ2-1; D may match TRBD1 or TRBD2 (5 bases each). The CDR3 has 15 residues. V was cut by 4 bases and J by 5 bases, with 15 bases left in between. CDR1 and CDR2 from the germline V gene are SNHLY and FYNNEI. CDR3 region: CASSGPGPEDNEQFF. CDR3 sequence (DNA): TGTGCCAGCAGTGGACCGGGGCCGGAGGACAATGAGCAGTTCTTC.

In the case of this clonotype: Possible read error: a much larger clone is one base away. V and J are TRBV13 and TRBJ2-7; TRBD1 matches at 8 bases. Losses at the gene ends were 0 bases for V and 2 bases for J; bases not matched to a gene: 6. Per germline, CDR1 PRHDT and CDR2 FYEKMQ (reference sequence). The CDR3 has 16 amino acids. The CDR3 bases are TGTGCCAGCAGCTTAGGCCCGGGACAGGAGACCTACGAGCAGTACGTC. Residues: CASSLGPGQETYEQYV.

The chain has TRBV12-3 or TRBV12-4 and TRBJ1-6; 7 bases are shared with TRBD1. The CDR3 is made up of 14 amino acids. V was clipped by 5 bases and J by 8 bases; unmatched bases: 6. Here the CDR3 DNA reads TGTGCCAGCAGTCGGGGGACAGAATATTCACCCCTCCACTTT. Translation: CASSRGTEYSPLHF.

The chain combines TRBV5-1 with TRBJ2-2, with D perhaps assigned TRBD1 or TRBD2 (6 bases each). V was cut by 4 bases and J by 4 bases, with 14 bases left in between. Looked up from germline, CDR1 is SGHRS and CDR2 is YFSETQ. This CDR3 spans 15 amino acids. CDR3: CASSEIQGLTGELFF. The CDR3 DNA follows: TGCGCCAGCAGCGAGATACAGGGACTCACCGGGGAGCTGTTTTTT.

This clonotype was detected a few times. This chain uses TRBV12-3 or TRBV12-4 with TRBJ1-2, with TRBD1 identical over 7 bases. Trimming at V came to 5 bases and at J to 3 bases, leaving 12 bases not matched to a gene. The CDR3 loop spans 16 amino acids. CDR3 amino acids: CASSPLDREGDYGYTF. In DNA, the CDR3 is TGTGCCAGCAGTCCGCTCGACAGGGAGGGAGACTATGGCTACACCTTC.

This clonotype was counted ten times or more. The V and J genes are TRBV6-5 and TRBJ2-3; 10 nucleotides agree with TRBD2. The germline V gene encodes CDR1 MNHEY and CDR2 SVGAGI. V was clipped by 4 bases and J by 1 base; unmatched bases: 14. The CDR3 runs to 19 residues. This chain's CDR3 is CASSSSLAGARQGTDTQYF. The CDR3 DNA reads TGTGCCAGCAGTTCCTCTCTAGCGGGGGCAAGGCAGGGCACAGATACGCAGTATTTT.

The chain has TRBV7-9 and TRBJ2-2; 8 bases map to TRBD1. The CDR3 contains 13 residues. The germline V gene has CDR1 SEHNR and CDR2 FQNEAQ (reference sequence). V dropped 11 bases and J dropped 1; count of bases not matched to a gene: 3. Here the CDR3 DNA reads TGTGCCCCAGGGACAGGGAACACCGGGGAGCTGTTTTTT. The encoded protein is CAPGTGNTGELFF.

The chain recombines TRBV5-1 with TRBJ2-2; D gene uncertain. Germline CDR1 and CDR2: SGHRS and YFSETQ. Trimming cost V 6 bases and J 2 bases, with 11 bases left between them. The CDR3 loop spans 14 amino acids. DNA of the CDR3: TGCGCCAGCACCCTGGTAGTAAACACCGGGGAGCTGTTTTTT. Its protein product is CASTLVVNTGELFF.

The CDR3 DNA follows: TGCAGTGCTAATTCCGGGACTTCGCCATACAATGAGCAGTTCTTC. Its translation: CSANSGTSPYNEQFF. The V and J genes are TRBV20-1 and TRBJ2-1; tentatively, D is TRBD2 (6 bases). The CDR3 runs to 15 residues. CDR1 and CDR2 from the germline V gene are DFQATT and SNEGSKA (reference sequence). The V end lost 4 bases, the J end lost 4 bases, and 17 bases lay between the germline ends.

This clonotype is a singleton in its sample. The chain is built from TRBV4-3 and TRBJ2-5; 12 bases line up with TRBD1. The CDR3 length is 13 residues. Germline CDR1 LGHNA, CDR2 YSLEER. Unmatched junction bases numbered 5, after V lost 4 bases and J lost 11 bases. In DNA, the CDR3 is TGCGCCAGCAGCCGGGACAGGGGGCGTGAGCAGTACTTC. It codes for CASSRDRGREQYF.

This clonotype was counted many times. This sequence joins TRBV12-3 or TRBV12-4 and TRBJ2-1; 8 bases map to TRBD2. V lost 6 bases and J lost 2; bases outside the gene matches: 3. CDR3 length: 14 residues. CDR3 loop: CASRTGGAYNEQFF. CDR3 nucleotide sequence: TGTGCCAGCAGAACCGGGGGGGCCTACAATGAGCAGTTCTTC.

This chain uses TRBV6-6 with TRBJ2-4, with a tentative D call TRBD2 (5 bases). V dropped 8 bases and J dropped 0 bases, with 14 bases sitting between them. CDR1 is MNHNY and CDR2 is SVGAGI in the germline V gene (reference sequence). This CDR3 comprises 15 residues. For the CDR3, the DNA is TGTGCCAGCGGGGAGACGGGCCAAGCCAAAAACATTCAGTACTTC. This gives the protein CASGETGQAKNIQYF.

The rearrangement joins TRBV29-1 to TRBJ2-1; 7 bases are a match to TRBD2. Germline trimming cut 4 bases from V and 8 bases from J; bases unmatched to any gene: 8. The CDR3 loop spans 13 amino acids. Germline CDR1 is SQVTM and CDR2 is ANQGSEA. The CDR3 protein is CSVGDKRDDEQFF. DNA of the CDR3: TGCAGCGTTGGAGACAAGCGGGATGATGAGCAGTTCTTC.

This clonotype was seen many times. The DNA for the CDR3 is TGTGCCAGCAGCTTCGTCTTAGGTGGTCGGTTGTCCTACGAGCAGTACTTC. The encoded protein is CASSFVLGGRLSYEQYF. The genes are TRBV5-5 and TRBJ2-7; D is unclear. The V end lost 2 bases, the J end lost 1 base, and 19 bases lay between the germline ends. Germline lookup yields CDR1 SGHKS and CDR2 YYEKEE (reference sequence). This CDR3 is built from 17 residues.

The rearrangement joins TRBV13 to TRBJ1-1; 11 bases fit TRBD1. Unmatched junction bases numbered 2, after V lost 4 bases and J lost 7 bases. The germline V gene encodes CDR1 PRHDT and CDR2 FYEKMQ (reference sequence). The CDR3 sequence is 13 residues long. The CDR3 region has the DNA TGTGCCAGCAGCTGGGACAGGGGGATTGAAGCTTTCTTT. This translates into CASSWDRGIEAFF.

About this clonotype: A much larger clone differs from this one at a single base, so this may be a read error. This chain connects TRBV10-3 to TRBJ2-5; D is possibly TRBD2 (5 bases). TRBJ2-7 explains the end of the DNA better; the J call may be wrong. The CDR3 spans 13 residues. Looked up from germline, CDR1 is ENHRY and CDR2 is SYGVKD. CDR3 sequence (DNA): TGTGCCATCAGTGAGTCAGGAGGATACGAGCAGTACTTC. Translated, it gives CAISESGGYEQYF.

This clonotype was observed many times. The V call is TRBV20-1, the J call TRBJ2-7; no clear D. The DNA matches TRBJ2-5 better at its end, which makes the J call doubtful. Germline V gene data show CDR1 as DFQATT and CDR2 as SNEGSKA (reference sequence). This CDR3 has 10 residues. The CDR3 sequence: CSAVQKTQYF. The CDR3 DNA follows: TGCAGTGCTGTACAGAAGACCCAGTACTTC.

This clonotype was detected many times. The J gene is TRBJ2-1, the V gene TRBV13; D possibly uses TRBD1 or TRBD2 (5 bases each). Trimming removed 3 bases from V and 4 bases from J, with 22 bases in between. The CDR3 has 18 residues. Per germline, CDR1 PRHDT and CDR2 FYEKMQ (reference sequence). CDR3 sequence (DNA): TGTGCCAGCAGCTTCTTTGTTTCTGAGGGGCCTACATACAATGAGCAGTTCTTC. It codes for CASSFFVSEGPTYNEQFF.

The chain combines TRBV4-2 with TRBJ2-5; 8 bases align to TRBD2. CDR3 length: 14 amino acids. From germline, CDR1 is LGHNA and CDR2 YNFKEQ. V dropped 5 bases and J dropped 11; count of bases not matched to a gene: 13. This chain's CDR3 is CASSWTSPTDEQYF. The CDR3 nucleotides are TGTGCCAGCAGCTGGACTAGCCCCACAGATGAGCAGTACTTC.

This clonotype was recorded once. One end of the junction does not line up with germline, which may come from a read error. The CDR3: CASSPFRNTRYF. In DNA, the CDR3 is TGTGCCAGCAGCCCATTTCGGAATACGCGGTATTTT. V usage is TRBV14 and J usage is TRBJ2-3; D remains unclear. Looked up from germline, CDR1 is SGHDN and CDR2 is FVKESK. The CDR3 is 12 amino acids.

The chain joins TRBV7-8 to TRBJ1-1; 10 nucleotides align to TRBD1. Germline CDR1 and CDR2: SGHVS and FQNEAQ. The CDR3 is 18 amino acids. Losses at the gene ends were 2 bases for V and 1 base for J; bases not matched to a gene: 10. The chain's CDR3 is CASSLRSTGGKANTEAFF. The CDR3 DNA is TGTGCCAGCAGCTTACGGTCGACAGGGGGCAAGGCGAACACTGAAGCTTTCTTT.

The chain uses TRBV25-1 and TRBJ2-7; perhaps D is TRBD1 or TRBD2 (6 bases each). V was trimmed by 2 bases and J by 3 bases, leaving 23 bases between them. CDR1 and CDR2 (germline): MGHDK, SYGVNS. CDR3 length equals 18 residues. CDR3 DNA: TGTGCCAGCAGTGAAACTCACCCAAGGGGGACTCCCAACTACGAGCAGTACTTC. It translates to CASSETHPRGTPNYEQYF.

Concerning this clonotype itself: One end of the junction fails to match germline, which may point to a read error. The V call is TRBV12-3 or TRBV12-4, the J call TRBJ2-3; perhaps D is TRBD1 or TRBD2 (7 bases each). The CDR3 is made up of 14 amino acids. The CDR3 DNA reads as TGTGCCATCGGACGACTAGCAGGGACAGATATGCAGTATTTT. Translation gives CAIGRLAGTDMQYF.

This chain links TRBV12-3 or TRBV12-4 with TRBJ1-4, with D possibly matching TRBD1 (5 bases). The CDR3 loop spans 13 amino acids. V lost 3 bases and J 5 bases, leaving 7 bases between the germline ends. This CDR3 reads CASSLGGNEKLFF. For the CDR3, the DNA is TGTGCCAGCAGTTTGGGGGGAAATGAAAAACTGTTTTTT.